This TCR beta chain came from a study of early T cells in non-severe SARS-CoV-2 infection. Looking at the study overall: The input, bulk RNA from unsorted whole blood, was sequenced, and chains were unpaired.

Unique molecular identifiers were added to individual cDNA molecules. TCRdb itself ran the 5' RACE reads through MiXCR, one entry per CDR3 protein. The sample holds around 110,000 distinct CDR3 sequences; around 10% are singletons and the top ten take 6.5% to 8%. Germline CDR1 reads SEHNR; CDR2 reads FQNEAQ (reference sequence). V was trimmed by 5 bases and J by 2 bases, leaving 17 bases between them. This CDR3 has 16 amino acids. This clonotype was counted only a few times. The sequencing input was whole blood. The chain recombines TRBV7-9 with TRBJ2-3; D is ambiguous. This TCR was recovered from an adult who was a healthcare worker with PCR-confirmed SARS-CoV-2 infection or an uninfected control (not recorded which). The CDR3: CASSLANVQITDTQYF. For the CDR3, the DNA is TGTGCCAGCAGCCTCGCCAACGTTCAGATCACAGATACGCAGTATTTT. Together with reference TRBV7-9 and TRBJ2-3, the CDR3 gives the full variable domain: DTGVSQNPRHKITKRGQNVTFRCDPISEHNRLYWYRQTLGQGPEFLTYFQNEAQLEKSRLLSDRFSAERPKGSFSTLEIQRTEQGDSAMYLCASSLANVQITDTQYFGPGTRLTVL.